A single sample is the source of the 16 T cell receptor beta chains below, sequenced in a study of T cell responses to AZD1222 COVID-19 vaccine (dated by TCRdb to the early 2020s). The intended sense of this specimen's time point label: baseline before first vaccination. The library was produced with the immunoSEQ multiplex PCR assay. TCRdb took this table from immuneACCESS and kept in-frame rearrangements with V and J called. Such tables lack part of the clones; where checked against another copy, unresolved V genes explain under half of the gap, and the rest is unexplained. The sample records 100,000 or so clones, about 88% of which are singletons. 9% to 9.5% of the sample comes from the top ten. Here the sequenced sample was peripheral blood, taken on day 0 of AZD1222 vaccination. These receptors originate from an adult in good health.

The chain is built from TRBV15 and TRBJ1-2; no definite D call. Trimming took off 1 base at V and 3 bases at J, with 9 bases between the two ends. Looked up from germline, CDR1 is LNHNV and CDR2 is YYDKDF (reference sequence). The length of the CDR3 is 14 residues. The CDR3 region has the DNA TGTGCCACCAGCAGAGTCCGGGAGGACTATGGCTACACCTTC. The encoded protein is CATSRVREDYGYTF.

The chain combines TRBV5-4 with TRBJ1-3; no clear D. Germline V gene sequence: CDR1 SGHNT, CDR2 YYREEE (reference sequence). Trimming cost V 0 bases and J 0 bases, with 10 bases left between them. This CDR3 region has 16 residues. In DNA, the CDR3 is TGTGCCAGCAGCTTGGCCGGCAGCCTCTCTGGAAACACCATATATTTT. Its translation is CASSLAGSLSGNTIYF.

The chain carries TRBV27 and TRBJ2-7, with 9 bases identical to TRBD1. Trimming removed 6 bases from V and 5 bases from J; junction bases left unmatched: 14. This CDR3 comprises 16 residues. Germline CDR1 and CDR2: MNHEY and SMNVEV (reference sequence). CDR3 residues: CASSLRYPGQGNEQYF. CDR3 DNA sequence: TGTGCCAGCAGCCTTCGCTATCCGGGACAGGGCAACGAGCAGTACTTC.

J is TRBJ1-2 and V is TRBV7-3, with 7 positions matching TRBD1. The CDR3 is made up of 13 amino acids. Germline V gene sequence: CDR1 SGHTA, CDR2 FQGTGA. The V segment lost 8 bases and the J segment 2 bases; nucleotides outside the gene matches: 5. The CDR3 protein is CASAPGQNYGYTF. In DNA form, the CDR3 reads TGTGCCAGCGCCCCGGGACAGAACTATGGCTACACCTTC.

This chain uses TRBV18 with TRBJ2-7; TRBD1 agrees at 8 bases. The trim removed 6 bases at V and 0 bases at J, leaving 7 bases unmatched. CDR1 is KGHSH, CDR2 LQKENI, per germline. This CDR3 is built from 15 residues. CDR3 amino acids: CASSSGTGISYEQYF. The CDR3 DNA follows: TGTGCCAGCTCTTCCGGGACAGGTATCTCCTACGAGCAGTACTTC.

Comments on this clone: The junction does not match germline at one end; this may be a read error. This chain links TRBV7-2 with TRBJ2-7; the D gene is possibly TRBD1 (5 bases). This CDR3 has 14 amino acids. CDR1 SGHTA and CDR2 FQGNSA come from the germline V gene. CDR3 DNA: TGTGCCAGCTGCTTTGGACACTCCTCCTACGAGCAGTACTTC. Protein product: CASCFGHSSYEQYF.

In this sample, this clone turned up a few times. The rearrangement joins TRBV6-2 or TRBV6-3 to TRBJ1-1; 11 bases are a match to TRBD1. V lost 6 bases and J lost 5; bases outside the gene matches: 8. This CDR3 contains 15 residues. Germline CDR1 and CDR2: MNHEY and SVGEGT. In DNA form, the CDR3 reads TGTGCCAGCAGCTTACATGGACAGGGGGCTACTGAAGCTTTCTTT. It is translated as CASSLHGQGATEAFF.

The chain uses TRBV7-6 and TRBJ1-1; perhaps TRBD1 as D (5 bases). Germline V CDR1 and CDR2: SGHVS, FNYEAQ. V was pared by 2 bases and J by 4 bases, with 17 bases between. CDR3 length: 16 amino acids. DNA for the CDR3: TGTGCCAGCAGCTTACCCTCGGGGGGTCTCGGCACTGAAGCTTTCTTT. Amino acid sequence: CASSLPSGGLGTEAFF.

This chain uses TRBV27 with TRBJ2-7, with 7 bases identical to TRBD2. The ends lost 2 bases at V and 5 bases at J; junction bases unmatched: 9. The CDR3 loop spans 15 amino acids. The germline V gene encodes CDR1 MNHEY and CDR2 SMNVEV (reference sequence). CDR3 nucleotides: TGTGCCAGCAGTTTAAGGGAGGGGTTTCCTCACGAGCAGTACTTC. Its translation: CASSLREGFPHEQYF.

This chain connects TRBV18 to TRBJ2-7; D is possibly TRBD1 (6 bases). The CDR3 length is 14 residues. Trimming took off 4 bases at V and 4 bases at J, with 14 bases between the two ends. Germline V lookup: CDR1 KGHSH, CDR2 LQKENI. The CDR3 DNA follows: TGTGCCAGCTCACGCGGACAGAACTTATACGAGCAGTACTTC. Its protein product is CASSRGQNLYEQYF.

The rearrangement links TRBV19 to TRBJ2-7; 9 bases are shared with TRBD1. The CDR3 length is 14 residues. V shed 6 bases and J 5 bases; nucleotides not matched to a gene: 8. Looked up from germline, CDR1 is LNHDA and CDR2 is SQIVND (reference sequence). The CDR3 spells CASRQPGQGDEQYF. The CDR3 DNA is TGTGCCAGTAGGCAGCCGGGACAGGGTGACGAGCAGTACTTC.

The rearrangement joins TRBV30 to TRBJ2-7; 7 bases line up with TRBD2. This CDR3 comprises 15 residues. V lost 2 bases and J lost 0; bases outside the gene matches: 7. Germline CDR1 and CDR2: GTSNPN and SVGIG (reference sequence). This chain's CDR3 is CAWSRQGGISYEQYF. For the CDR3, the DNA is TGTGCCTGGAGTAGGCAGGGAGGGATCTCCTACGAGCAGTACTTC.

The rearrangement uses TRBV5-6 and TRBJ2-3, with 13 nucleotides matching TRBD2. V was clipped by 5 bases and J by 3 bases; unmatched bases: 15. CDR3 length: 19 residues. Germline CDR1 reads SGHDT; CDR2 reads YYEEEE. The CDR3 region is CASRSAGTSGNIPTDTQYF. As DNA, the CDR3 is TGTGCCAGCAGAAGCGCCGGGACTAGCGGGAACATCCCTACAGATACGCAGTATTTT.

The gene calls are TRBV30 and TRBJ2-1, with 8 bases identical to TRBD2. Germline-derived CDR1 and CDR2 are GTSNPN and SVGIG (reference sequence). Unmatched junction bases numbered 10, after V lost 2 bases and J lost 7 bases. This CDR3 has 15 amino acids. The CDR3 is CAWSPGLEGMNEQFF. In DNA, the CDR3 is TGTGCCTGGAGTCCGGGACTAGAGGGAATGAATGAGCAGTTCTTC.

The chain carries TRBV28 and TRBJ1-5, with D unclear. The length of the CDR3 is 16 residues. CDR1 and CDR2 from the germline V gene are MDHEN and SYDVKM. Trimming took off 7 bases at V and 0 bases at J, with 16 bases between the two ends. CDR3 sequence (DNA): TGTGCCAGCACCCAAAGGCAGTTTTATAGCAATCAGCCCCAGCATTTT. Encoded protein: CASTQRQFYSNQPQHF.

The chain couples TRBV7-9 to TRBJ2-7, with 7 bases aligning to TRBD2. The CDR3 is made up of 13 amino acids. Germline CDR1 and CDR2: SEHNR and FQNEAQ (reference sequence). V dropped 5 bases and J dropped 3; count of bases not matched to a gene: 4. CDR3 sequence (DNA): TGTGCCAGCAGCCCTGGGACTATCTACGAGCAGTACTTC. Translated: CASSPGTIYEQYF.